These 27 T cell receptor beta chains were sequenced from one sample in a study of T cells in Graves' hyperthyroidism and ophthalmopathy. Authors of the study amplified TCR beta CDR3 regions from RNA transcripts. With the HTBI primer set, the TCR CDR3 went through a first round of RT-PCR. MiXCR was run by TCRdb on the multiplex PCR reads, yielding one entry per CDR3 protein. This table holds about 300,000 distinct CDR3 sequences, 13% found once. Specimen: blood. These receptors were collected from a woman in her thirties with Graves' hyperthyroidism that later progressed to Graves' ophthalmopathy.

This clonotype was counted ten times or more. The chain couples TRBV12-3 or TRBV12-4 to TRBJ1-3; possible D gene TRBD1, 6 bases. The CDR3 has 14 amino acids. With 5 bases removed from V and 0 bases from J, the gap between germline ends came to 8 bases. CDR3: CASSRTDSGNTIYF. The CDR3 nucleotides are TGTGCCAGCAGTAGGACAGACTCTGGAAACACCATATATTTT.

This clonotype was counted between two and nine times. The V gene is TRBV7-6, the J gene TRBJ2-7; D is ambiguous. Germline V gene data show CDR1 as SGHVS and CDR2 as FNYEAQ. This CDR3 contains 14 residues. V was trimmed by 7 bases and J by 2 bases, leaving 15 bases between them. The CDR3 here is CASTPRESPYEQYF. Written as DNA, the CDR3 is TGTGCCAGCACCCCCCGAGAGAGCCCCTACGAGCAGTACTTC.

The chain combines TRBV5-5 with TRBJ1-2, with no clear D. Per the germline V gene, CDR1 is SGHKS and CDR2 is YYEKEE (reference sequence). There are 13 residues in the CDR3. The germline V and J ends were trimmed by 2 bases and 2 bases, with 7 bases remaining between them. The CDR3 sequence: CASSFDGNYGYTF. DNA of the CDR3: TGTGCCAGCAGCTTCGACGGGAACTATGGCTACACCTTC.

This clonotype was detected ten times or more. This rearrangement joins TRBV10-3 to TRBJ2-1, with D perhaps being TRBD1 or TRBD2 (5 bases each). This CDR3 has 18 residues. Germline V CDR1 and CDR2: ENHRY, SYGVKD. V was clipped by 3 bases and J by 4 bases, with 22 bases between them. The CDR3 spells CAISEGIERGVGYNEQFF. The CDR3 region has the DNA TGTGCCATCAGTGAAGGGATTGAGAGGGGAGTAGGTTACAATGAGCAGTTCTTC.

As to this clonotype: A much larger clone sits a single nucleotide away, making a read error possible. V gene TRBV28 combines with J gene TRBJ2-1; D gene ambiguous. The germline V gene encodes CDR1 MDHEN and CDR2 SYDVKM. This CDR3 is built from 11 residues. In DNA form, the CDR3 reads TGTGCCGGCAGTTTAGGGCAAGAGCAGTTCTTC. This encodes CAGSLGQEQFF.

This clonotype has at least ten counts. This chain connects TRBV11-2 to TRBJ1-1, with D possibly being TRBD1 (5 bases). The V and J ends lost 1 base and 5 bases respectively, with 14 bases between them. Germline CDR1 reads SGHAT; CDR2 reads FQNNGV. The CDR3 loop spans 15 amino acids. The CDR3 DNA sequence: TGTGCCAGCAGCTTAGTCCAGGACCGGGGGACTGAAGCTTTCTTT. It specifies CASSLVQDRGTEAFF.

Ten or more counts support this clonotype. J is TRBJ1-2 and V is TRBV6-1, with 9 positions matching TRBD1. The ends lost 5 bases at V and 3 bases at J; junction bases unmatched: 7. This CDR3 comprises 15 residues. CDR1 is MNHNS, CDR2 SASEGT, per germline. The CDR3 spells CASSRTGVIDYGYTF. The DNA for the CDR3 is TGTGCCAGCAGTCGGACAGGGGTTATCGACTATGGCTACACCTTC.

This clonotype was counted ten times or more. The chain employs TRBV6-1 and TRBJ2-1; 8 bases agree with TRBD2. The CDR3 loop spans 16 amino acids. Per the germline V gene, CDR1 is MNHNS and CDR2 is SASEGT. J gave up 3 bases and V 5 bases, and 9 bases lay outside the gene matches. The DNA for the CDR3 is TGTGCCAGCAGTACCCCGTTTAGCGGGATCTACAATGAGCAGTTCTTC. Its protein is CASSTPFSGIYNEQFF.

This clonotype was detected ten times or more. The V call is TRBV6-6, the J call TRBJ1-2; weak D call: TRBD1 (5 bases). The CDR3 spans 15 residues. V dropped 2 bases and J dropped 1 base, with 11 bases sitting between them. Germline V CDR1 and CDR2: MNHNY, SVGAGI (reference sequence). The CDR3 DNA is TGTGCCAGCAGTTACGGAGTCAGGGATAACTATGGCTACACCTTC. It encodes CASSYGVRDNYGYTF.

The sample holds many counts of this clonotype. CDR3 bases: TGTGCCAGCAGCCTAAAACAGGGGAGCGGGCAGCCCCAGCATTTT. Translated, it gives CASSLKQGSGQPQHF. The chain carries TRBV5-5 and TRBJ1-5; 7 nucleotides line up with TRBD1. CDR1 and CDR2 (germline): SGHKS, YYEKEE (reference sequence). This CDR3 comprises 15 residues. J was trimmed by 7 bases and V by 4 bases; bases with no gene match: 11.

This clonotype was observed a handful of times. The genes are TRBV30 and TRBJ1-4, with D unresolved. Trimming stripped 4 bases from V and 7 bases from J, with 7 bases between. Germline V gene sequence: CDR1 GTSNPN, CDR2 SVGIG (reference sequence). The length of the CDR3 is 11 residues. DNA for the CDR3: TGTGCCTGGATGGGAGGTGAAAAACTGTTTTTT. Residues: CAWMGGEKLFF.

This clonotype was seen only a few times. This sequence joins TRBV7-6 and TRBJ2-7; 8 nucleotides agree with TRBD1. From germline, CDR1 is SGHVS and CDR2 FNYEAQ. The length of the CDR3 is 16 residues. Germline trimming cut 0 bases from V and 3 bases from J; bases unmatched to any gene: 7. This chain's CDR3 is CASSLASSGGIYEQYF. In nucleotides, the CDR3 is TGTGCCAGCAGCTTAGCTTCGTCAGGGGGCATCTACGAGCAGTACTTC.

This clonotype was seen repeatedly, ten times or more. V is TRBV7-9 and J is TRBJ2-7; 8 positions match TRBD2. V was clipped by 3 bases and J by 2 bases; unmatched bases: 3. CDR3 length: 14 amino acids. The germline CDR1 and CDR2 sequences are SEHNR and FQNEAQ (reference sequence). CDR3 sequence reads: CASSFSGVTYEQYF. For the CDR3, the DNA is TGTGCCAGCAGCTTTAGCGGGGTAACCTACGAGCAGTACTTC.

This clonotype was counted at least ten times. V usage is TRBV4-1 and J usage is TRBJ2-3, with TRBD2 matching over 11 bases. Germline V lookup: CDR1 MGHRA, CDR2 YSYEKL. The CDR3 has 16 amino acids. V was clipped by 1 base and J by 2 bases; unmatched bases: 2. CDR3 sequence (DNA): TGCGCCAGCAGCCAAGTGACTAGCGGGATCACAGATACGCAGTATTTT. Its translation is CASSQVTSGITDTQYF.

The gene calls are TRBV9 and TRBJ2-3; no reliable D call. Germline CDR1 and CDR2: SGDLS and YYNGEE. V lost 3 bases to trimming and J lost 0 bases, with 8 bases between them. The length of the CDR3 is 14 residues. In DNA form, the CDR3 reads TGTGCCAGCAGCGCCCAGTCTAGCACAGATACGCAGTATTTT. This translates into CASSAQSSTDTQYF.

At least ten counts were recorded for this clonotype. V usage is TRBV28 and J usage is TRBJ2-7; 8 bases agree with TRBD1. J was trimmed by 5 bases and V by 5 bases; bases with no gene match: 14. The CDR3 spans 16 residues. Germline CDR1 MDHEN, CDR2 SYDVKM. CDR3 sequence reads: CASSDPRGQGSNEQYF. In DNA form, the CDR3 reads TGTGCCAGCAGTGATCCTCGTGGACAGGGATCGAACGAGCAGTACTTC.

This clonotype was recorded at least ten times. The J gene is TRBJ2-1, the V gene TRBV12-3 or TRBV12-4, with D possibly matching TRBD1 (5 bases). Deletions cut 6 bases from V and 3 bases from J, with 12 bases between. This CDR3 is built from 14 residues. The CDR3 DNA is TGTGCCAGCAGCCACAGCGACAGCTACAATGAGCAGTTCTTC. This encodes CASSHSDSYNEQFF.

To note about this clonotype: This may stem from a read error, because a much larger clone lies one nucleotide away. The chain carries TRBV12-3 or TRBV12-4 and TRBJ2-1, with 8 bases identical to TRBD2. This CDR3 comprises 15 residues. This CDR3 reads CASSSSGGSYNEQIF. In nucleotides, the CDR3 is TGTGCCAGCAGTTCAAGCGGGGGTTCCTACAATGAGCAGATCTTC.

This clonotype has ten or more counts. The chain recombines TRBV9 with TRBJ2-1, with TRBD2 identical over 10 bases. Looked up from germline, CDR1 is SGDLS and CDR2 is YYNGEE. This CDR3 has 18 residues. V dropped 0 bases and J dropped 4; count of bases not matched to a gene: 10. The CDR3 sequence: CASSVGTSGALRYNEQFF. The CDR3 DNA is TGTGCCAGCAGCGTAGGGACTAGCGGAGCCCTTAGGTACAATGAGCAGTTCTTC.

This clonotype has a count of ten or more. V gene TRBV9 combines with J gene TRBJ1-5; tentatively, D is TRBD1 (6 bases). This CDR3 region has 15 residues. Germline CDR1 SGDLS, CDR2 YYNGEE. With 4 bases removed from V and 4 bases from J, the gap between germline ends came to 15 bases. The chain's CDR3 is CASSPGDNSNQPQHF. The CDR3 bases are TGTGCCAGCAGCCCGGGGGACAACTCAAATCAGCCCCAGCATTTT.

V usage is TRBV6-5 and J usage is TRBJ2-5; 10 nucleotides line up with TRBD2. Germline V gene data show CDR1 as MNHEY and CDR2 as SVGAGI. The CDR3 has 16 amino acids. Losses at the gene ends were 2 bases for V and 0 bases for J; bases not matched to a gene: 3. The CDR3 loop reads CASSYRSGGDQETQYF. The CDR3 DNA is TGTGCCAGCAGTTACCGGAGCGGGGGGGACCAAGAGACCCAGTACTTC.

This clonotype has a count of ten or more. The chain uses TRBV6-2 or TRBV6-3 and TRBJ2-1; 13 positions match TRBD2. This CDR3 region has 16 residues. Germline V gene lookup returns CDR1 MNHEY and CDR2 SVGEGT. V shed 6 bases, J shed 7 bases, and the junction held 9 bases outside the gene matches. CDR3: CASRARTSGSGNEQFF. CDR3 in DNA: TGTGCCAGCAGGGCCCGGACTAGCGGGAGTGGAAATGAGCAGTTCTTC.

This clonotype was picked up many times. This rearrangement joins TRBV3-1 to TRBJ2-1; 13 bases are a match to TRBD2. The V and J ends lost 5 bases and 4 bases, in that order; junction bases with no gene match: 2. Germline V lookup: CDR1 LGHDT, CDR2 YNNKEL (reference sequence). This CDR3 is built from 15 residues. CDR3 sequence: CASSTGLAGYNEQFF. CDR3 nucleotide sequence: TGTGCCAGCAGCACGGGACTAGCGGGGTACAATGAGCAGTTCTTC.

Only a few counts were recorded for this clonotype. This chain uses TRBV12-3 or TRBV12-4 with TRBJ2-1; D gene ambiguous. The CDR3 has 12 residues. Trimming took off 6 bases at V and 7 bases at J, with 10 bases between the two ends. CDR3 protein: CASSPIGNEQFF. The CDR3, as DNA: TGTGCCAGCAGCCCCATCGGGAATGAGCAGTTCTTC.

In its sample, this clonotype was seen many times. This chain uses TRBV7-2 with TRBJ2-7; the match to TRBD2 covers 15 bases. CDR3 length: 15 residues. After removal of 5 bases from V and 4 bases from J, the junction contained 3 bases not matched to a gene. The V gene's germline CDR1 is SGHTA and CDR2 FQGNSA. Written as DNA, the CDR3 is TGTGCCAGCAGCAGGACTAGCGGGAGGGCGTACGAGCAGTACTTC. Its translation: CASSRTSGRAYEQYF.

The chain links TRBV19 to TRBJ2-1; D unresolved. From germline, CDR1 is LNHDA and CDR2 SQIVND (reference sequence). The V end was cut by 3 bases, the J end by 2 bases, with 11 bases between. CDR3 length: 15 residues. Written as DNA, the CDR3 is TGTGCCAGTAGTATCGGGCAGTCGGCCTACAATGAGCAGTTCTTC. Encoded protein: CASSIGQSAYNEQFF. The whole variable domain, remainder taken from reference TRBV19 and TRBJ2-1, is DGGITQSPKYLFRKEGQNVTLSCEQNLNHDAMYWYRQDPGQGLRLIYYSQIVNDFQKGDIAEGYSVSREKKESFPLTVTSAQKNPTAFYLCASSIGQSAYNEQFFGPGTRLTVL.

The sample holds many counts of this clonotype. The rearrangement uses TRBV20-1 and TRBJ2-5, with D unclear. V gave up 3 bases and J gave up 9 bases, with 14 bases separating them. CDR1 and CDR2 from the germline V gene are DFQATT and SNEGSKA (reference sequence). This CDR3 region has 12 residues. The chain's CDR3 is CSARPDARAQYF. As DNA, the CDR3 is TGCAGTGCTAGGCCGGACGCTCGGGCCCAGTACTTC.